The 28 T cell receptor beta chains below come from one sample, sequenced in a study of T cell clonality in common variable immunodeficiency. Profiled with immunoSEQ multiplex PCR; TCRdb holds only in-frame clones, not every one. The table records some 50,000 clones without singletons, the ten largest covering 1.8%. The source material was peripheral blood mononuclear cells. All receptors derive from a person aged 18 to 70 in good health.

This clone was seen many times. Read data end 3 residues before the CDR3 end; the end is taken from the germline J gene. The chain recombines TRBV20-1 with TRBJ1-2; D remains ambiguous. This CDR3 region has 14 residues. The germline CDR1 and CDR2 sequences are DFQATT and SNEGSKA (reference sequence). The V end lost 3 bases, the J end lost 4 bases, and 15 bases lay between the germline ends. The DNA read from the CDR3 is TGCAGTGCTAGCAAAGGGTACGAGGCCTATGGC. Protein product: CSASKGYEAYG. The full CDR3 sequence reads CSASKGYEAYGYTF.

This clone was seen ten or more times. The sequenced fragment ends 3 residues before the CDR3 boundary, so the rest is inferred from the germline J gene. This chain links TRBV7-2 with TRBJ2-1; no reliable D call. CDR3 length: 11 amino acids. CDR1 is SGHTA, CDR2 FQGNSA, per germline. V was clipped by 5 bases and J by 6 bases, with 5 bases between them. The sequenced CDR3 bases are TGTGCCAGCAGCCCATTCAATGAG. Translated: CASSPFNE. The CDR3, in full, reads CASSPFNEQFF.

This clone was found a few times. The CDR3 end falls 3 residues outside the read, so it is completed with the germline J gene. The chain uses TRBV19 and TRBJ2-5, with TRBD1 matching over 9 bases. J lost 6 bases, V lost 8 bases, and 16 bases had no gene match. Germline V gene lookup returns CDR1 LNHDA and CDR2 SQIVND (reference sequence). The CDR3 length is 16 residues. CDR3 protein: CASHRTGGDSRKTQYF. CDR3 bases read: TGTGCCAGTCACCGCACAGGGGGCGATTCTAGGAAGACC.

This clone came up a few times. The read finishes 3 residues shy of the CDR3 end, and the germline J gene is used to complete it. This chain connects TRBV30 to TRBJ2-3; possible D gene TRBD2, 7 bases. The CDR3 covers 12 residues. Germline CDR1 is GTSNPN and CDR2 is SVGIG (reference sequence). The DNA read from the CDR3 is TGTGCCTGGAGGGGGGCGGGGGAGACG. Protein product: CAWRGAGET. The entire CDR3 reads CAWRGAGETQYF.

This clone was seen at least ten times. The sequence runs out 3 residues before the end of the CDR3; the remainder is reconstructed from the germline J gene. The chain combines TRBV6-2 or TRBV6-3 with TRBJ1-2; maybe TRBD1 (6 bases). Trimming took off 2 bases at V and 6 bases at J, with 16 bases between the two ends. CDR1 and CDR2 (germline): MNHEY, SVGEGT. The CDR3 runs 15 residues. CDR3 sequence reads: CASSYREGQLDGYTF. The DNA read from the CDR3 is TGTGCCAGCAGTTACAGGGAAGGACAGCTCGATGGC.

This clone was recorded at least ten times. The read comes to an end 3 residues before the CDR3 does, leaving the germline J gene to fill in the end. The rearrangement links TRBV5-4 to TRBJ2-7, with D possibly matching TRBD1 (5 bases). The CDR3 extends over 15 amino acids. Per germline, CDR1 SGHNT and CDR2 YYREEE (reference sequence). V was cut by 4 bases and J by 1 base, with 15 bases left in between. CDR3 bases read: TGTGCCAGCAGCCCCTCACAGGAGACGTCCTACGAG. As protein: CASSPSQETSYE. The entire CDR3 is CASSPSQETSYEQYF.

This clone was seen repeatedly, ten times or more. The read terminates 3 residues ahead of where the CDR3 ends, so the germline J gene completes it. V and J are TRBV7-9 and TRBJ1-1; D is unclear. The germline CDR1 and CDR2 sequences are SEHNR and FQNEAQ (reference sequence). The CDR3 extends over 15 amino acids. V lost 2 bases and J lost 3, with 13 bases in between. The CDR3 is CASSLHGARDTEAFF. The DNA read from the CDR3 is TGTGCCAGCAGCTTACACGGTGCGAGAGACACTGAA.

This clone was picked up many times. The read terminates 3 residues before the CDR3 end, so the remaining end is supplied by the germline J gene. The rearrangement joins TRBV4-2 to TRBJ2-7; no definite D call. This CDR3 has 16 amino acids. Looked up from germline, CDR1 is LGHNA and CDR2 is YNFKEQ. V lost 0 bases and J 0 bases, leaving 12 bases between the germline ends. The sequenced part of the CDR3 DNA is TGTGCCAGCAGCCAAGATTTCCCAGGTGCCTCCTACGAG. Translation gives CASSQDFPGASYE. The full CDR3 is CASSQDFPGASYEQYF.

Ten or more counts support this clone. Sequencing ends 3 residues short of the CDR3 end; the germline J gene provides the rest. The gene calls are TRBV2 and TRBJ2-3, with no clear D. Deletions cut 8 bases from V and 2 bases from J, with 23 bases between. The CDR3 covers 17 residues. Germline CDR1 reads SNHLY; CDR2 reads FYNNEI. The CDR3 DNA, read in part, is TGTGCCAGCGATCCACGACACAGAGTTTTGTACACAGATACG. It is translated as CASDPRHRVLYTDT. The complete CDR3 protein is CASDPRHRVLYTDTQYF.

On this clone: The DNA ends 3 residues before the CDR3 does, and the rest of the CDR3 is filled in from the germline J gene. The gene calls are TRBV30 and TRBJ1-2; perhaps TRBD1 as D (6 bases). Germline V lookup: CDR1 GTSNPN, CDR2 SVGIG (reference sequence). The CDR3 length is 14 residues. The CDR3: CAWSVLADGGDYTF. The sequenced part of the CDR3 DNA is TGTGCCTGGAGTGTGCTAGCGGATGGGGGCGAC.

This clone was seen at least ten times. CDR3 amino acids: CSAPRGGTGPYEQYF. The DNA read from the CDR3 is TGCAGTGCTCCCCGGGGCGGGACAGGGCCTTACGAG. The V and J genes are TRBV20-1 and TRBJ2-7, with 9 bases aligning to TRBD1. The read ends 3 residues before the CDR3 terminus; that terminus is restored from the germline J gene. Germline trimming cut 5 bases from V and 4 bases from J; bases unmatched to any gene: 12. The germline CDR1 and CDR2 sequences are DFQATT and SNEGSKA (reference sequence). This CDR3 contains 15 residues.

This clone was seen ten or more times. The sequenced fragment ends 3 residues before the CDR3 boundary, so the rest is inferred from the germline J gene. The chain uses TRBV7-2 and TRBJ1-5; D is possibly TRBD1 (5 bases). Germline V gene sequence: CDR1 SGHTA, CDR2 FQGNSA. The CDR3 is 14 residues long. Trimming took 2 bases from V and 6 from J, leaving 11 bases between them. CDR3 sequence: CASSLPGYGQPQHF. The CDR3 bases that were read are TGTGCCAGCAGCTTACCAGGGTATGGTCAGCCC. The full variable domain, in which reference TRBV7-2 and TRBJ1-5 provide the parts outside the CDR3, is GAGVSQSPSNKVTEKGKDVELRCDPISGHTALYWYRQSLGQGLEFLIYFQGNSAPDKSGLPSDRFSAERTGGSVSTLTIQRTQQEDSAVYLCASSLPGYGQPQHFGDGTRLSIL.

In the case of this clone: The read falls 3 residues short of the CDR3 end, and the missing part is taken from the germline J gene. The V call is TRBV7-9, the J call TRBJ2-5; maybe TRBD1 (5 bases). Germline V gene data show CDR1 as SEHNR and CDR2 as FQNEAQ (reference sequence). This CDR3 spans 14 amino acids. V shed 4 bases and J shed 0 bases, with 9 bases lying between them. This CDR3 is CASSWPDNQETQYF. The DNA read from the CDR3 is TGTGCCAGCAGCTGGCCGGACAACCAAGAGACC. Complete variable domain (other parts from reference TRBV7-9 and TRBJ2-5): DTGVSQNPRHKITKRGQNVTFRCDPISEHNRLYWYRQTLGQGPEFLTYFQNEAQLEKSRLLSDRFSAERPKGSFSTLEIQRTEQGDSAMYLCASSWPDNQETQYFGPGTRLLVL.

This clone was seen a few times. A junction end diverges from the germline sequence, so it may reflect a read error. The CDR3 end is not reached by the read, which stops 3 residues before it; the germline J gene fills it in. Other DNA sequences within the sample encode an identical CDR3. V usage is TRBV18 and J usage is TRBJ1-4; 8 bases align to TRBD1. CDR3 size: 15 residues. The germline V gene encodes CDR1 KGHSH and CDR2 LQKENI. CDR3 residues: CASSPRTGKNSPLFF. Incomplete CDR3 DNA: TGCGCCAGCTCACCACGGACAGGGAAAAATTCACCA.

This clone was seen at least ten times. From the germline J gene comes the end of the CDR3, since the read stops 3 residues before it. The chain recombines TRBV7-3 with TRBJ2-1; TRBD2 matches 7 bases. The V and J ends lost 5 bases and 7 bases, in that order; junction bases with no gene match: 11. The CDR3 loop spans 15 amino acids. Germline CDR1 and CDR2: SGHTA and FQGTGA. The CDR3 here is CASSRLAKGWNEQFF. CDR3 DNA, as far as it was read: TGTGCCAGCAGCCGACTAGCAAAGGGTTGGAATGAG. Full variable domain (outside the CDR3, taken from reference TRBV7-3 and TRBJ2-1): GAGVSQTPSNKVTEKGKYVELRCDPISGHTALYWYRQSLGQGPEFLIYFQGTGAADDSGLPNDRFFAVRPEGSVSTLKIQRTERGDSAVYLCASSRLAKGWNEQFFGPGTRLTVL.

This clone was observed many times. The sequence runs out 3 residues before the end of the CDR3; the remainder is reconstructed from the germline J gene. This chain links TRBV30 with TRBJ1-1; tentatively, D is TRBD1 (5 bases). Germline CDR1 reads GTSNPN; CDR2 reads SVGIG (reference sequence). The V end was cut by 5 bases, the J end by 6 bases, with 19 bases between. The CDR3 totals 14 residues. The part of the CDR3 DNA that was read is TGTGCCTGGGCTGGCGCCCGAGGGGTGGCTGAA. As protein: CAWAGARGVAE. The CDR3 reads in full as CAWAGARGVAEAFF. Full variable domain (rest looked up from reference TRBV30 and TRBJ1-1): SQTIHQWPATLVQPVGSPLSLECTVEGTSNPNLYWYRQAAGRGLQLLFYSVGIGQISSEVPQNLSASRPQDRQFILSSKKLLLSDSGFYLCAWAGARGVAEAFFGQGTRLTVV.

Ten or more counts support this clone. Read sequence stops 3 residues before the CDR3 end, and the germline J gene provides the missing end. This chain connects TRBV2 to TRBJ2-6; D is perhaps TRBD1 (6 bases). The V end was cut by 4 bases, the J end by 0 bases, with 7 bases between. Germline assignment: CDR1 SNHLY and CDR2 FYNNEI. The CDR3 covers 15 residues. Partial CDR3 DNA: TGTGCCAGCAGTGCAGGGGTCTCTGGGGCCAACGTC. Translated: CASSAGVSGANV. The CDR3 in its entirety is CASSAGVSGANVLTF.

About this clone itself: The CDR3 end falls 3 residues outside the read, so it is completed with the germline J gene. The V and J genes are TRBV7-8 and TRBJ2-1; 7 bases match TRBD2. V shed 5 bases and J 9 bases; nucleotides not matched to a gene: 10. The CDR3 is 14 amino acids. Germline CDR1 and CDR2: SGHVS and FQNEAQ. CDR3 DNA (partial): TGTGCCAGCAGCCAAGAGGCGGGAGCCGCTGAG. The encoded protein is CASSQEAGAAE. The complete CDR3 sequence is CASSQEAGAAEQFF.

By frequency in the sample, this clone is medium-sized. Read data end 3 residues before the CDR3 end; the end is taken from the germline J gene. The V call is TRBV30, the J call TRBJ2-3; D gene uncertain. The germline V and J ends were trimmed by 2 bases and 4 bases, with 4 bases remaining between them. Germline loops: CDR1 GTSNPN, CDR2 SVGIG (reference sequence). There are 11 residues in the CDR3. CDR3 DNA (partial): TGTGCCTGGAGTTTATCAGATACG. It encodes CAWSLSDT. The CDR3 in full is CAWSLSDTQYF.

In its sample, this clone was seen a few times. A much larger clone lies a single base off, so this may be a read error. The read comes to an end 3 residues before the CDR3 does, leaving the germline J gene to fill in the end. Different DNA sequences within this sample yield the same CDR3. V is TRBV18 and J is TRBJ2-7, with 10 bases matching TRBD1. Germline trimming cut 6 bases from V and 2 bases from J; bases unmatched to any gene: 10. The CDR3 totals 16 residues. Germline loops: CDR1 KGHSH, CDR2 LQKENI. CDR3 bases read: TGTGCCAGCTCCCCCCTGGACAGGGGGGGTCCCTACGAG. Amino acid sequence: CASSPLDRGGPYE. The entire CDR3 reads CASSPLDRGGPYEQYF. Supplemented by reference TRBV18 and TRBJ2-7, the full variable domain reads NAGVMQNPRHLVRRRGQEARLRCSPMKGHSHVYWYRQLPEEGLKFMVYLQKENIIDESGMPKERFSAEFPKEGPSILRIQQVVRGDSAAYFCASSPLDRGGPYEQYFGPGTRLTVT.

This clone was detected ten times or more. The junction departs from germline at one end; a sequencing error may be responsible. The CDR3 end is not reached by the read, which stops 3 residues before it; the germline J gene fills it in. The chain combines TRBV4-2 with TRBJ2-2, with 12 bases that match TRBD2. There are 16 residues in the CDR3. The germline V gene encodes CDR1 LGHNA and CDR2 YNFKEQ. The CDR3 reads CASSLASGRAYGELFF. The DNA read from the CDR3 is TGCGCCAGCAGCCTAGCTAGCGGGAGGGCCTACGGGGAG.

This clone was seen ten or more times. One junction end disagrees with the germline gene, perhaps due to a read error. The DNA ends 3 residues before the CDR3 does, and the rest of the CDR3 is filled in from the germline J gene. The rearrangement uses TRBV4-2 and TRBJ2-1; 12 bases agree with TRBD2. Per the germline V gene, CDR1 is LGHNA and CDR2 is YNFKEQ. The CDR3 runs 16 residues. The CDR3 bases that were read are TGCGCCAGCAGCCCCATCCTAGCGGGGGGGCACAATGAG. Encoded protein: CASSPILAGGHNE. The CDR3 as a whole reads CASSPILAGGHNEQFF.

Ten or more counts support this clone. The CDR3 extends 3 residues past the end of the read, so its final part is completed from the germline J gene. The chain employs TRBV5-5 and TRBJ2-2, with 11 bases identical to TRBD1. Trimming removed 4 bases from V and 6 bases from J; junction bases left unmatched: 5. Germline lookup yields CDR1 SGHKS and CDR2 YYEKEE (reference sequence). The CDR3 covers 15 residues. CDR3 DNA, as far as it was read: TGTGCCAGCAGCCACCGGACAGGGGGCTCCGGGGAG. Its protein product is CASSHRTGGSGE. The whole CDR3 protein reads CASSHRTGGSGELFF.

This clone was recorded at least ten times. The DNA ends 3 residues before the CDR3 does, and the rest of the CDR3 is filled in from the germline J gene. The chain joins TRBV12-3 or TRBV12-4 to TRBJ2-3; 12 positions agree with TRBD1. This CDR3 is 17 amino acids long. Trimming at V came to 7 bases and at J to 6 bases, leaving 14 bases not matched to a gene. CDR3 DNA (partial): TGTGCCAGCACCGACCTTCGGGGACAGGGGGCTAAGGATACG. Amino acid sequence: CASTDLRGQGAKDT. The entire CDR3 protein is CASTDLRGQGAKDTQYF.

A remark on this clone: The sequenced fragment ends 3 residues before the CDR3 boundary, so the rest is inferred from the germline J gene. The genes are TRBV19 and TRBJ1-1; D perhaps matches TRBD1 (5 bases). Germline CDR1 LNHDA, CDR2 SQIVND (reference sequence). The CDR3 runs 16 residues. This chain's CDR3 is CASSILRGLLTYEAFF. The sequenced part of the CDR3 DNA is TGTGCCAGTAGTATTCTTCGGGGACTACTAACCTACGAG.

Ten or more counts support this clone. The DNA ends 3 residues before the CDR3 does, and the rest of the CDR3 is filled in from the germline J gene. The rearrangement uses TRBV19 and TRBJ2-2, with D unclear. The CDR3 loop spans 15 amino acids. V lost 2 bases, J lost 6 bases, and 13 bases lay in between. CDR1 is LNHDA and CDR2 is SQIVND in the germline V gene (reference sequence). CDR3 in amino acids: CASSIPQESPGELFF. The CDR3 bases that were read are TGTGCCAGTAGTATACCCCAGGAGTCTCCCGGGGAG.

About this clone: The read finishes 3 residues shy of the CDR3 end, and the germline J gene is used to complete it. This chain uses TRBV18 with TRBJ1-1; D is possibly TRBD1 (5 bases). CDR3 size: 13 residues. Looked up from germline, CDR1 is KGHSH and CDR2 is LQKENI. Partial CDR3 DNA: TGTGCCAGCGCTTTTACAGGAACGGATGGC. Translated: CASAFTGTDG. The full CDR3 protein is CASAFTGTDGAFF.

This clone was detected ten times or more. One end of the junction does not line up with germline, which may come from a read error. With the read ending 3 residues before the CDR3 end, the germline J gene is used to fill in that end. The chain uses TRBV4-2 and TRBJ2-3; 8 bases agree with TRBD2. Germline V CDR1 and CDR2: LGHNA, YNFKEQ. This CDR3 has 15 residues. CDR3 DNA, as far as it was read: TGCGCCAGCAGCCAAGATGGGCGGGGGGCAGATACG. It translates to CASSQDGRGADT. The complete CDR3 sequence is CASSQDGRGADTQYF.